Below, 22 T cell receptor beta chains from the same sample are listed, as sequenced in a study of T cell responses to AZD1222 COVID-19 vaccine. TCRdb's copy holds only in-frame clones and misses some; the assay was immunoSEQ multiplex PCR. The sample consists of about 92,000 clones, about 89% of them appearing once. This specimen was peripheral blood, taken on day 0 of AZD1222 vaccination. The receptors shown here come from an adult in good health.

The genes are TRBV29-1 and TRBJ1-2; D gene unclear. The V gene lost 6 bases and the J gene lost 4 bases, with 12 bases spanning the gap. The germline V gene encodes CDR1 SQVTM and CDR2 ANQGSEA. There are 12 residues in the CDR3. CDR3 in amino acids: CSVRMGLYGYTF. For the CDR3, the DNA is TGCAGCGTGAGGATGGGTCTCTATGGCTACACCTTC. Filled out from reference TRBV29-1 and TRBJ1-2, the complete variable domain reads SAVISQKPSRDICQRGTSLTIQCQVDSQVTMMFWYRQQPGQSLTLIATANQGSEATYESGFVIDKFPISRPNLTFSTLTVSNMSPEDSSIYLCSVRMGLYGYTFGSGTRLTVV.

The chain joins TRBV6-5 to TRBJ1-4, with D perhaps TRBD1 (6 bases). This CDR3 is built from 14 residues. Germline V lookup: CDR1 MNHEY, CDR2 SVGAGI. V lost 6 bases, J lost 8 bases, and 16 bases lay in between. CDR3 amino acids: CASRRTVLEEKLFF. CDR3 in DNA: TGTGCCAGCAGACGGACAGTATTAGAGGAAAAACTGTTTTTT.

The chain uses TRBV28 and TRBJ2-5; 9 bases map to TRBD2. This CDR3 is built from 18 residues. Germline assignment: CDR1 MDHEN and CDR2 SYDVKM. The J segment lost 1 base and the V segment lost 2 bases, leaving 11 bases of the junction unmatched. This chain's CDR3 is CASSLGRAGGDLQETQYF. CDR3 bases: TGTGCCAGCAGTTTAGGTCGAGCGGGGGGCGACCTCCAAGAGACCCAGTACTTC.

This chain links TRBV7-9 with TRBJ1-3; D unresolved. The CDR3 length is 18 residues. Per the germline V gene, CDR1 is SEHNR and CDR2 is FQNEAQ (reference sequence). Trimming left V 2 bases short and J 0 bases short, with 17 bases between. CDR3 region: CASSLTPGSLYSGNTIYF. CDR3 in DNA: TGTGCCAGCAGCTTAACCCCAGGAAGCCTATACTCTGGAAACACCATATATTTT.

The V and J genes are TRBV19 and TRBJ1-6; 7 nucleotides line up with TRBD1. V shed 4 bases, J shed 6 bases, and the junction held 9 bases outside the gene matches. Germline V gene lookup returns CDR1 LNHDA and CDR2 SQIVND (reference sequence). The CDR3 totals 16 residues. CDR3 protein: CASSTLLQGGNSPLHF. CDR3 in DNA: TGTGCCAGTAGTACCCTACTGCAGGGGGGTAATTCACCCCTCCACTTT.

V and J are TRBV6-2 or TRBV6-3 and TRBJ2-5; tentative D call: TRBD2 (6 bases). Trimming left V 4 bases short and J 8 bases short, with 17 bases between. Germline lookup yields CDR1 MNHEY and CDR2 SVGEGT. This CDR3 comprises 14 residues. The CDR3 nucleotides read TGTGCCAGCAGTTTGACTAGGACCCAAAAAACCCAGTACTTC. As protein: CASSLTRTQKTQYF.

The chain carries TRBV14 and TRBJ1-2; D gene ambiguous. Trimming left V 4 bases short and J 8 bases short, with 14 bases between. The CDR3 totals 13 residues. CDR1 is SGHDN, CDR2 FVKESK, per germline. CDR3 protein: CASSPYWIRGYTF. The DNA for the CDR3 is TGTGCCAGCAGCCCTTATTGGATCCGGGGCTACACCTTC.

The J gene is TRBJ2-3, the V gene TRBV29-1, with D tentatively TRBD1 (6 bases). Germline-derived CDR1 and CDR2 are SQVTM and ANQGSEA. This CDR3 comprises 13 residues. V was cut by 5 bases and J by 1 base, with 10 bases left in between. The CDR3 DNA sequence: TGCAGCGTTCTACAGGGAGGCACAGATACGCAGTATTTT. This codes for CSVLQGGTDTQYF.

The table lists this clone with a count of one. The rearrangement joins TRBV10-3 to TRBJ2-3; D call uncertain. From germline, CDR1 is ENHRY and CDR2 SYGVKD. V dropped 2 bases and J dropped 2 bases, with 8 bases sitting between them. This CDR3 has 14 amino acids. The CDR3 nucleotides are TGTGCCATCAGTGAGAGACGGTCCACAGATACGCAGTATTTT. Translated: CAISERRSTDTQYF.

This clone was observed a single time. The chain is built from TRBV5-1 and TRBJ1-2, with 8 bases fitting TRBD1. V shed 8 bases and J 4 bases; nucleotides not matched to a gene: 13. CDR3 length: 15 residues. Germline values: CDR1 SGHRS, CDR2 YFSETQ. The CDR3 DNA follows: TGCGCCAGTAGCCCCCTTGACAGGGGAGTCTATGGCTACACCTTC. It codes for CASSPLDRGVYGYTF.

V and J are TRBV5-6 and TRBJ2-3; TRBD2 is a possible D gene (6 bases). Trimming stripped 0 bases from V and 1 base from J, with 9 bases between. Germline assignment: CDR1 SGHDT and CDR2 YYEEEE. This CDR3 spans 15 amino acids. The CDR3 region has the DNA TGTGCCAGCAGCTTGGGGACTACCGGCACAGATACGCAGTATTTT. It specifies CASSLGTTGTDTQYF.

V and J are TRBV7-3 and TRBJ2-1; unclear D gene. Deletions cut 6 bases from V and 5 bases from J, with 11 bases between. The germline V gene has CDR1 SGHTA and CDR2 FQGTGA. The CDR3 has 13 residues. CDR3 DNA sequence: TGTGCCAGCAGTCAAAATAGAGACAATGAGCAGTTCTTC. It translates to CASSQNRDNEQFF.

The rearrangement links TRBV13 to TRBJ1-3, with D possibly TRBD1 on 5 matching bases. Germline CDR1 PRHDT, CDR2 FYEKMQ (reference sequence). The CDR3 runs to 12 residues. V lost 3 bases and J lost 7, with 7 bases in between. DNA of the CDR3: TGTGCCAGCAGCTTGACAGAGAACACCATATATTTT. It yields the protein CASSLTENTIYF.

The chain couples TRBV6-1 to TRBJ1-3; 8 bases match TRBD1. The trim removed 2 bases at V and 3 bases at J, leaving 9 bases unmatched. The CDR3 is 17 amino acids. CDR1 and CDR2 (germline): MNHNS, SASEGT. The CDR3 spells CASSEFLTGDLGNTIYF. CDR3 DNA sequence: TGTGCCAGCAGTGAATTTCTGACAGGGGACCTTGGAAACACCATATATTTT.

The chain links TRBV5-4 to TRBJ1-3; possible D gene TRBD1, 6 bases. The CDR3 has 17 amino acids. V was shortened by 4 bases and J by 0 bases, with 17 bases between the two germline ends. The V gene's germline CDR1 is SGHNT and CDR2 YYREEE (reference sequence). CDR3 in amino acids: CASSPLGGGPSGNTIYF. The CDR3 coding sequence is TGTGCCAGCAGCCCGCTTGGAGGGGGTCCCTCTGGAAACACCATATATTTT.

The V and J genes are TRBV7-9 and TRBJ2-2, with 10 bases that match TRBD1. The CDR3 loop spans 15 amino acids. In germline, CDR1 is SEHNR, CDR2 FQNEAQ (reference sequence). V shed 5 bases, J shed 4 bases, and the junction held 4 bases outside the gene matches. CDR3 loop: CASSQDRGGTGELFF. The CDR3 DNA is TGTGCCAGCAGCCAGGACAGGGGGGGCACCGGGGAGCTGTTTTTT. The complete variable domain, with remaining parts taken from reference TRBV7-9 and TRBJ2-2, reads DTGVSQNPRHKITKRGQNVTFRCDPISEHNRLYWYRQTLGQGPEFLTYFQNEAQLEKSRLLSDRFSAERPKGSFSTLEIQRTEQGDSAMYLCASSQDRGGTGELFFGEGSRLTVL.

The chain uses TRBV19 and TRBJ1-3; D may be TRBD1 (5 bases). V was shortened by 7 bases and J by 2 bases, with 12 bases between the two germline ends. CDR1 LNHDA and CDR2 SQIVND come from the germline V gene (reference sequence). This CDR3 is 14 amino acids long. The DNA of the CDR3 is TGTGCCAGTACCTCCCCAGGGCCTGGAAACACCATATATTTT. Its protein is CASTSPGPGNTIYF. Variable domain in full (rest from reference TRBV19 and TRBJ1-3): DGGITQSPKYLFRKEGQNVTLSCEQNLNHDAMYWYRQDPGQGLRLIYYSQIVNDFQKGDIAEGYSVSREKKESFPLTVTSAQKNPTAFYLCASTSPGPGNTIYFGEGSWLTVV.

The CDR3 loop is CASSQRAYEQYF. The CDR3 DNA follows: TGTGCCAGCAGCCAAAGGGCCTACGAGCAGTACTTC. The J gene is TRBJ2-7, the V gene TRBV3-1 (or the pseudogene TRBV3-2); no definite D call. Per germline, CDR1 LGHDT and CDR2 YNNKEL (reference sequence). Trimming removed 2 bases from V and 2 bases from J, with 4 bases in between. The length of the CDR3 is 12 residues.

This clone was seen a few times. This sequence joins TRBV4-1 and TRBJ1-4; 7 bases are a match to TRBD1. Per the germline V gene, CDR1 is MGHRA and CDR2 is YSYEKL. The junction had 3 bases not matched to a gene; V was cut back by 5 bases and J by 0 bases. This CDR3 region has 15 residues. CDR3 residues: CASSAQGATNEKLFF. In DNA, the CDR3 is TGCGCCAGCAGCGCCCAGGGGGCAACTAATGAAAAACTGTTTTTT.

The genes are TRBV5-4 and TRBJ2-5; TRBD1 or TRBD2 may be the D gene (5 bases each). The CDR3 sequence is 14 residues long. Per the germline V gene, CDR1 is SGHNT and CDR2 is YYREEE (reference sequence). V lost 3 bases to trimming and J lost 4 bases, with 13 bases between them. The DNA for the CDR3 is TGTGCCAGCAGCTCCGGGCATGGGGGAGAGACCCAGTACTTC. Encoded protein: CASSSGHGGETQYF.

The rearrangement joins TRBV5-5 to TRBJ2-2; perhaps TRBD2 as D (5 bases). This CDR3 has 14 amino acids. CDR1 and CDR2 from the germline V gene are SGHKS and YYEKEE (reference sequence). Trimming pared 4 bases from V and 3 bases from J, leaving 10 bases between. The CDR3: CASSPDLDTGELFF. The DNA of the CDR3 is TGTGCCAGCAGCCCGGACTTGGACACCGGGGAGCTGTTTTTT.

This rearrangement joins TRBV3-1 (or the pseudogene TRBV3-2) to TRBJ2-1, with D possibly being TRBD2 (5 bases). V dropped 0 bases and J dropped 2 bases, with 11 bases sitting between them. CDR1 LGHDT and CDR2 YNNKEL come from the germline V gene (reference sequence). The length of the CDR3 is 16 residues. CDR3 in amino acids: CASSQDSSGAYNEQFF. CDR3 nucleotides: TGTGCCAGCAGCCAAGATTCCAGCGGAGCCTACAATGAGCAGTTCTTC.